This T cell receptor beta chain was sequenced during a study of T-cell memory formation after mild COVID-19. V shed 5 bases and J 2 bases; nucleotides not matched to a gene: 6. Germline CDR1 and CDR2: SEHNR and FQNEAQ (reference sequence). This CDR3 is built from 15 residues. TCR alpha and TCR beta cDNA libraries carrying sample barcodes and UMIs came from 5'RACE with constant-segment primers. TCRdb re-called the 5' RACE reads with MiXCR, one entry per CDR3 protein. The profile shows 380,000 or so distinct CDR3 sequences, approximately 14% of them singletons. Overall study results and limits: Most CD4+ clones that shrank were in CM and EM, while CD8+ ones turned up in EMRA. Clones shrinking between day 15 and 85 showed a balanced CD4/CD8 split, and those that grew later tilted toward CD4+.

Comment on this clonotype: As yet, its antigen is unknown.

The sequence came from a man between 18 and 29 years old who had mild COVID-19 (a few samples of this study predate the infection). Cell type and time point are not known. Sequences were obtained from PBMCs or a T cell subset sorted from them (not recorded which). The chain couples TRBV7-9 to TRBJ1-3; TRBD1 aligns across 7 bases. CDR3 sequence: CASSIYRGTGNTIYF. DNA for the CDR3: TGTGCCAGCAGCATATACAGGGGAACTGGAAACACCATATATTTT. The full variable domain, its missing parts supplied by reference TRBV7-9 and TRBJ1-3, is DTGVSQNPRHKITKRGQNVTFRCDPISEHNRLYWYRQTLGQGPEFLTYFQNEAQLEKSRLLSDRFSAERPKGSFSTLEIQRTEQGDSAMYLCASSIYRGTGNTIYFGEGSWLTVV.